This T cell receptor beta chain came from a study of T-cell reconstitution after alpha-beta-depleted transplantation in children. Unique molecular identifiers were built into the TCRbeta library. TCRdb redid the calling of the PCR reads with MiXCR, one entry per CDR3 protein. The profile shows some 440,000 distinct CDR3 sequences, about 16% of them singletons. With regard to this clonotype: The antigen remains undetermined.

General observations from the study: Some patients' high day-60 TCRbeta diversity was traced to surviving recipient T cells and thymic progenitors. By about two months after transplant, alpha-beta T cells reportedly arose from several hundred graft clones that had expanded. Newly produced T cells mostly accounted for T-cell counts and diversity one year post-transplant.

The source material was PBMCs, mostly from graft donor cells, sampled 360 days after TCRalphabeta/CD19-depleted stem cell transplant. The receptor was isolated from a boy younger than two who had a stem cell transplant for Wiskott-Aldrich syndrome, so the T cells may come from the graft donor.

The CDR3: CSARVINSGELFF. The DNA for the CDR3 is TGCAGTGCCCGAGTGATAAATTCCGGGGAGCTGTTTTTT. This chain joins TRBV20-1 and TRBJ2-2; no reliable D call. Trimming took 6 bases from V and 6 from J, leaving 14 bases between them. The germline V gene has CDR1 DFQATT and CDR2 SNEGSKA (reference sequence). This CDR3 spans 13 amino acids.